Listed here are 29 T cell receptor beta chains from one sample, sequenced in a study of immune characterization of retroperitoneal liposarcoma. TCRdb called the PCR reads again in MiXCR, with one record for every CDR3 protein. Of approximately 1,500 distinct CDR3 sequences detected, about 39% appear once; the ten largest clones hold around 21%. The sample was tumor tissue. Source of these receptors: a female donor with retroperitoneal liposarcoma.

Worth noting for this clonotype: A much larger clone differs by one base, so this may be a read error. CDR3 nucleotide sequence: TGTGCCAGCAGTTCCAGACTAGCGGGAGGCACAGATATGCAGTATTTT. Its protein product is CASSSRLAGGTDMQYF. J is TRBJ2-3 and V is TRBV27; TRBD2 aligns across 13 bases. CDR1 and CDR2 (germline): MNHEY, SMNVEV (reference sequence). The CDR3 sequence is 16 residues long.

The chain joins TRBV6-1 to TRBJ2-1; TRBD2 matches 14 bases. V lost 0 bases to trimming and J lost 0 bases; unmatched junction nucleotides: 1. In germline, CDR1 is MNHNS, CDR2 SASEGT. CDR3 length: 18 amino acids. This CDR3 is CASSEAGTSGGSYNEQFF. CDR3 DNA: TGTGCCAGCAGTGAAGCTGGGACTAGCGGGGGCTCCTACAATGAGCAGTTCTTC.

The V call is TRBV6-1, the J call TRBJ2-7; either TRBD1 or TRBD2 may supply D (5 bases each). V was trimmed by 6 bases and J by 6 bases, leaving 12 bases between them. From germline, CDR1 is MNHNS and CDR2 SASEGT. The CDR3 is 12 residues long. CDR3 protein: CASSRDPGEQYF. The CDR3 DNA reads TGTGCCAGCAGCAGGGACCCAGGCGAGCAGTACTTC.

The CDR3 sequence is CASSYSTPGRGGYEQFF. The CDR3 nucleotides are TGTGCCAGCAGTTACTCGACCCCGGGCCGGGGGGGCTACGAGCAGTTCTTC. The chain carries TRBV6-6 and TRBJ2-1; 8 bases map to TRBD2. The V and J ends lost 0 bases and 10 bases, in that order; junction bases with no gene match: 14. CDR3 length: 17 amino acids. Germline CDR1 is MNHNY and CDR2 is SVGAGI (reference sequence).

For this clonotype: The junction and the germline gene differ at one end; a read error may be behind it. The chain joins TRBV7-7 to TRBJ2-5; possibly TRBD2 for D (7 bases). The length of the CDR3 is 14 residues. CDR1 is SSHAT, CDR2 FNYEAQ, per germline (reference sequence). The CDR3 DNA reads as TGTGCTAGCAGCTTAGGGGGGGCCCTTGGGACCCAGTACTTC. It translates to CASSLGGALGTQYF.

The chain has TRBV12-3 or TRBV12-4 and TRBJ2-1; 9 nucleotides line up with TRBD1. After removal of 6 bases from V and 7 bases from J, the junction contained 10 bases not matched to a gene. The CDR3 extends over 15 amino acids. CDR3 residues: CASSPGQGWGNEQFF. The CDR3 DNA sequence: TGTGCCAGCAGCCCAGGACAGGGGTGGGGGAATGAGCAGTTCTTC.

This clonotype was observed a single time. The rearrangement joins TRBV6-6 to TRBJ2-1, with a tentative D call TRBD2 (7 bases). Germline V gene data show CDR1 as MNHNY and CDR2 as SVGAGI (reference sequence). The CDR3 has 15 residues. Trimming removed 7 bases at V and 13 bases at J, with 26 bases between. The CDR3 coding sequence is TGTGCCAGCACGGGCCACAGGGAGGGCCAAGAGACCCAGTTCTTC. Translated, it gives CASTGHREGQETQFF.

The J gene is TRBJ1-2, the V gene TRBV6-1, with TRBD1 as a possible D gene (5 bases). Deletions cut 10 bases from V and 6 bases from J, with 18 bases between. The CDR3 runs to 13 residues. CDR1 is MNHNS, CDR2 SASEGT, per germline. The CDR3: CATDINRGNGYTF. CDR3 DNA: TGTGCCACCGATATTAATAGGGGAAATGGCTACACCTTC.

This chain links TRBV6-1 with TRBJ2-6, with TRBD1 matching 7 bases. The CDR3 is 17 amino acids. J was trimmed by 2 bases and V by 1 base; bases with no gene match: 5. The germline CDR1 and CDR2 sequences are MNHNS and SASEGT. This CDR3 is CASSEEAGGAGANVLTF. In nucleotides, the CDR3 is TGTGCCAGCAGTGAAGAGGCAGGGGGTGCTGGGGCCAACGTCCTGACTTTC.

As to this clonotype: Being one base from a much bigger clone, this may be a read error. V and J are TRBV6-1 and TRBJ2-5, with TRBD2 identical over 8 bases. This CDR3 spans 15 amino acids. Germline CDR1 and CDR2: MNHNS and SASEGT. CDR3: CVSSEGEREIETQYF. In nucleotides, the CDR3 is TGTGTCAGCAGTGAAGGAGAGCGGGAGATCGAGACCCAGTACTTC.

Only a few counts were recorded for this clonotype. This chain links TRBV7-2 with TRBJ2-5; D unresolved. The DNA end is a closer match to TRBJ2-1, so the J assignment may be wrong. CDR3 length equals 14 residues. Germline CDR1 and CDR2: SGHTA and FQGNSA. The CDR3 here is CASSPTGQNYEQFF. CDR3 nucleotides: TGTGCCAGCAGCCCGACGGGTCAAAACTACGAGCAGTTCTTC.

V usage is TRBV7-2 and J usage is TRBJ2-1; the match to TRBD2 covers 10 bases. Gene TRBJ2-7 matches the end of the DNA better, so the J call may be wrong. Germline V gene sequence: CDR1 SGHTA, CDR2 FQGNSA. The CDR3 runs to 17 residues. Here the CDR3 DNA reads TGTGCCAGCAGCTTAGTCGGGGCTAGCGGGAGAGGGAATGAGCAGTACTTC. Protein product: CASSLVGASGRGNEQYF.

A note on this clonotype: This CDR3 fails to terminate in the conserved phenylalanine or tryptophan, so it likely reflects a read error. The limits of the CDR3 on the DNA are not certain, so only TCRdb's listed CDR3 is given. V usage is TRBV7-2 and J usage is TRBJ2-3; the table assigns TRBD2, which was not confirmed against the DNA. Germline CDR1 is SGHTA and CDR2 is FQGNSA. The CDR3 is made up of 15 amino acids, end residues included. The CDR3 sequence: CASSLVAGADNEQFL.

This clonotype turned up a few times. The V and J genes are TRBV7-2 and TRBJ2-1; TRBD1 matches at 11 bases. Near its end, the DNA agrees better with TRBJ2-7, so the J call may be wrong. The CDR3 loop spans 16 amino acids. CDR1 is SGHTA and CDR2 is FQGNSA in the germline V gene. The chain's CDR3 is CASSRGQGGLSYEQYF. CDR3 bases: TGTGCCAGCAGCCGGGGACAGGGGGGACTCTCCTACGAGCAGTACTTC.

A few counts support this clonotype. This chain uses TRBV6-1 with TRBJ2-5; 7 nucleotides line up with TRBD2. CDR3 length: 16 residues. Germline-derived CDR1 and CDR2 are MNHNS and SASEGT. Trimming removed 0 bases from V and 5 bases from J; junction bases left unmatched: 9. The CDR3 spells CASSEAGGGIRETQYF. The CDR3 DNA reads TGTGCCAGCAGTGAAGCGGGGGGAGGGATACGGGAGACCCAGTACTTC.

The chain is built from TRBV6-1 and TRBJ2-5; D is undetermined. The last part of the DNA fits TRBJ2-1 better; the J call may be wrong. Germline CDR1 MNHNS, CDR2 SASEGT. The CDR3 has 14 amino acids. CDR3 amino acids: CASSTSWYQETQFF. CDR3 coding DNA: TGTGCCAGCAGCACAAGTTGGTACCAAGAGACCCAGTTCTTC.

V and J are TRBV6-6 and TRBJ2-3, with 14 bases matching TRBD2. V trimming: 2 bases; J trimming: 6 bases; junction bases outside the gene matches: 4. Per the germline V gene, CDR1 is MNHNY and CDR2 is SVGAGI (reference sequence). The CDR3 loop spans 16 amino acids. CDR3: CASSYGTSGSGDTQYF. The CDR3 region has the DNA TGTGCCAGCAGTTACGGGACTAGCGGGAGTGGGGATACGCAGTATTTT.

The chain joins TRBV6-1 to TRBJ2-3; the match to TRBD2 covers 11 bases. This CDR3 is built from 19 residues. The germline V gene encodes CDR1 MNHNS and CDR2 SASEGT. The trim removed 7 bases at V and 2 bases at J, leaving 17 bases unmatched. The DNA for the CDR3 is TGTGCCAGCATTCCTCTCCGAAGGGCTAGCGGGAGGATCACAGATACGCAGTATTTT. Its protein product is CASIPLRRASGRITDTQYF.

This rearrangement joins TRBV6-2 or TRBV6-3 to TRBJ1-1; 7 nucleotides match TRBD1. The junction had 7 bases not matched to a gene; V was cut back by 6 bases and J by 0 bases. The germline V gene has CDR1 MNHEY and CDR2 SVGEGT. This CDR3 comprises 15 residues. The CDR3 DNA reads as TGTGCCAGCAGGGATACAGGGACAGTGAACACTGAAGCTTTCTTT. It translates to CASRDTGTVNTEAFF.

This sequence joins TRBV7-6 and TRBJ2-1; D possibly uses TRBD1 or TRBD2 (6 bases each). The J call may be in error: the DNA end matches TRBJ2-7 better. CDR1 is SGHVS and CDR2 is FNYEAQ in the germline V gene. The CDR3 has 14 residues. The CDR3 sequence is CASKLSIQGGEQYF. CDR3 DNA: TGTGCCAGCAAACTTTCGATACAGGGAGGTGAGCAGTACTTC.

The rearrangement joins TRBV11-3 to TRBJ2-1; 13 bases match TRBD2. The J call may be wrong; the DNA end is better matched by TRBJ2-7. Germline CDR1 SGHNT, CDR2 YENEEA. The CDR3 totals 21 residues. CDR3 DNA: TGTGCCAGCAGCGGACCACTAGCGGGAGGGCCTCAGGGAAAACCGAGGTACGAGCAGTACTTC. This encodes CASSGPLAGGPQGKPRYEQYF.

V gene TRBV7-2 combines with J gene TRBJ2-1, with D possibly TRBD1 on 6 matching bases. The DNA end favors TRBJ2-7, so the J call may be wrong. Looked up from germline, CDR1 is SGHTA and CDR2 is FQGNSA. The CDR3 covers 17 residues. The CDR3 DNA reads TGTGCCAGCAGCTTATTCGTGTCGACAGGCTACTCCTACGAGCAGTACTTC. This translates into CASSLFVSTGYSYEQYF.

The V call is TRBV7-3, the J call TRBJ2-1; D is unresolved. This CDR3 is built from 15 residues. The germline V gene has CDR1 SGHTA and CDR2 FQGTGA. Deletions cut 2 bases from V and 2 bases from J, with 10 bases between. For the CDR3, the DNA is TGTGCCAGCAGCTTAGACAATGGGGCCTACAATGAGCAGTTCTTC. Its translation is CASSLDNGAYNEQFF.

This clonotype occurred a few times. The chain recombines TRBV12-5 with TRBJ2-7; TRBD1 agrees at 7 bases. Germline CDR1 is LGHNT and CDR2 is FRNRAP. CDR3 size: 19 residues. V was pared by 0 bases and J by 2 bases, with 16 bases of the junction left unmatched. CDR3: CASGLVPGQLAKGAYEQYF. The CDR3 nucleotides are TGTGCTAGTGGTTTGGTACCGGGACAGCTGGCTAAGGGCGCCTACGAGCAGTACTTC.

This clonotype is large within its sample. The CDR3 nucleotides are TGTGCCAGCAGCCAGAGAGCGGGAGTCGTGGGTCGGTTCTTC. Protein sequence: CASSQRAGVVGRFF. This chain links TRBV6-1 with TRBJ2-1, with TRBD2 matching 8 bases. Trimming at V came to 6 bases and at J to 15 bases, leaving 16 bases not matched to a gene. Germline V gene sequence: CDR1 MNHNS, CDR2 SASEGT. The CDR3 spans 14 residues.

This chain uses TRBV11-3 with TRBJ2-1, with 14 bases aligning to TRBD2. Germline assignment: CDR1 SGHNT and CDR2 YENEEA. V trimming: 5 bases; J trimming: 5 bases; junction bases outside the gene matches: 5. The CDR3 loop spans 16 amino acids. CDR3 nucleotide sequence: TGTGCCAGCAGCCCGGGACTAGCGGGAGTCAACAATGAGCAGTTCTTC. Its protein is CASSPGLAGVNNEQFF. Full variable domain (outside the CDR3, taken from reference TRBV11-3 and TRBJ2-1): EAGVVQSPRYKIIEKKQPVAFWCNPISGHNTLYWYLQNLGQGPELLIRYENEEAVDDSQLPKDRFSAERLKGVDSTLKIQPAELGDSAVYLCASSPGLAGVNNEQFFGPGTRLTVL.

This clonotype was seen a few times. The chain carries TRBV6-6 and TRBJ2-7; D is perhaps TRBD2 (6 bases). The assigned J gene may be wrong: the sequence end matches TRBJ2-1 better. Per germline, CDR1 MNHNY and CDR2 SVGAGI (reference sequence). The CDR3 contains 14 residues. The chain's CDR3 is CASRLIGTDNEQFF. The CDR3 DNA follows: TGTGCCAGCAGACTCATCGGGACTGACAATGAGCAGTTCTTC.

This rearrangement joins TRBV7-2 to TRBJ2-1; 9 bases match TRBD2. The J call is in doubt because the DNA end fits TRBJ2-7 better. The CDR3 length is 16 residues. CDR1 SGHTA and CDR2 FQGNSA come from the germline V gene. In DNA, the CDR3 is TGTGCCAGCAGCAAGAGTCGGGCGGGAGGGGAAGTCGAGCAGTACTTC. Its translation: CASSKSRAGGEVEQYF.

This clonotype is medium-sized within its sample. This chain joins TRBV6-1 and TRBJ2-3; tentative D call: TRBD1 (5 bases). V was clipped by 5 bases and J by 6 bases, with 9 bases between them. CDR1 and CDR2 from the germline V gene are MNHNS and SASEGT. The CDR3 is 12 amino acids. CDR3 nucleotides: TGTGCCAGCAGTATCTCAGGGGATACGCAGTATTTT. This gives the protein CASSISGDTQYF.